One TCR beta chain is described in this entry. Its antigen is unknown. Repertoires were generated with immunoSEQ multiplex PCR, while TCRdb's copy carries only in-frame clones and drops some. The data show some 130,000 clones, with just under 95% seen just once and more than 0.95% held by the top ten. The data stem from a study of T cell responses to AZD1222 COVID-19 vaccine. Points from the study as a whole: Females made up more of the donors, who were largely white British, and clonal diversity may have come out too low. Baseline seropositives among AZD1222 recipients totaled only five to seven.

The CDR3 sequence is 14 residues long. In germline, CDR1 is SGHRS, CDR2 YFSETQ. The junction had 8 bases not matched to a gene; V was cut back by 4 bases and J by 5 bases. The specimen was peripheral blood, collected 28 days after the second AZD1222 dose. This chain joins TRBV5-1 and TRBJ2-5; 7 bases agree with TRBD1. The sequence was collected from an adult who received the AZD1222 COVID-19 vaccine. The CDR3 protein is CASSSRTGPETQYF. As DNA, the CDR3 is TGCGCCAGCAGCAGTCGGACAGGCCCGGAGACCCAGTACTTC.